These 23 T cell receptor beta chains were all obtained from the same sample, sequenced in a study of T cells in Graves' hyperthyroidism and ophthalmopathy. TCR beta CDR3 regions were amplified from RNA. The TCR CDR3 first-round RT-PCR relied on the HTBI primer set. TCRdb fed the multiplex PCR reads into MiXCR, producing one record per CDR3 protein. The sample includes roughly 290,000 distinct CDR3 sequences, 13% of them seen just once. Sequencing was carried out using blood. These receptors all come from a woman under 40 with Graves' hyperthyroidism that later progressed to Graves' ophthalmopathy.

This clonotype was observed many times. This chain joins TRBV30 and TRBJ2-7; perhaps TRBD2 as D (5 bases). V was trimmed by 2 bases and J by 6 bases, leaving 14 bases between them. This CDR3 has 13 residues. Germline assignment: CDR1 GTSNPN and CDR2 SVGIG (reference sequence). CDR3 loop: CAWSRSPAGEQYF. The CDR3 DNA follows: TGTGCCTGGAGTCGGTCCCCGGCGGGCGAGCAGTACTTC.

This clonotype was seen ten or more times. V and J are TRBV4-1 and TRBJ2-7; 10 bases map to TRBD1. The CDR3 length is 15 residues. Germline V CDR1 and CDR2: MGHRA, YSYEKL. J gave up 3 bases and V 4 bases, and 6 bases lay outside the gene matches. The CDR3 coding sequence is TGCGCCAGCAGCCGAGGACAGGGGGTGTTCTACGAGCAGTACTTC. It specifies CASSRGQGVFYEQYF.

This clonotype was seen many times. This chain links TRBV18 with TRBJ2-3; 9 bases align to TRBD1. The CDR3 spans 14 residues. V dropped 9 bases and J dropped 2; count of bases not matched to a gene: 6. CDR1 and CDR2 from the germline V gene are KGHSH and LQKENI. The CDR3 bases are TGTGCCAGTTCCGGGACAGGGAACACAGATACGCAGTATTTT. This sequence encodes CASSGTGNTDTQYF.

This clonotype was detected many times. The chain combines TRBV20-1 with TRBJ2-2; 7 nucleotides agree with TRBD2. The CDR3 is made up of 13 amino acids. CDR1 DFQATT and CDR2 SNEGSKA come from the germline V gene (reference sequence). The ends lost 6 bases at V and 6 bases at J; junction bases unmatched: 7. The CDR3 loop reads CSAPQRDAGELFF. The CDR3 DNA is TGCAGTGCCCCTCAGCGGGATGCCGGGGAGCTGTTTTTT.

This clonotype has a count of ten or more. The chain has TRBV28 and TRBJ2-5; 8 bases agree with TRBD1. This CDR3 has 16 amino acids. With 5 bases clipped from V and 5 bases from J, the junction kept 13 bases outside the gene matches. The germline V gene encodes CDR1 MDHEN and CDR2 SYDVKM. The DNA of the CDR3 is TGTGCCAGCAGTCAAACCCGGGACAGGTATTACGAGACCCAGTACTTC. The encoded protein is CASSQTRDRYYETQYF. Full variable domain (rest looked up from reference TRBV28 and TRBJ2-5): DVKVTQSSRYLVKRTGEKVFLECVQDMDHENMFWYRQDPGLGLRLIYFSYDVKMKEKGDIPEGYSVSREKKERFSLILESASTNQTSMYLCASSQTRDRYYETQYFGPGTRLLVL.

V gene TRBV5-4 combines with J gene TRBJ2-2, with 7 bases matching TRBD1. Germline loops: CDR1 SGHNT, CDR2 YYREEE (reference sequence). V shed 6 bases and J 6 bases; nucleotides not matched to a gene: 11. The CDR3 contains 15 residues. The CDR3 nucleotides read TGTGCCAGCACCCCAGGGGGTACAGTACCCGGGGAGCTGTTTTTT. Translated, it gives CASTPGGTVPGELFF. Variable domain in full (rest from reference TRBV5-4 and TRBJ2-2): ETGVTQSPTHLIKTRGQQVTLRCSSQSGHNTVSWYQQALGQGPQFIFQYYREEENGRGNFPPRFSGLQFPNYSSELNVNALELDDSALYLCASTPGGTVPGELFFGEGSRLTVL.

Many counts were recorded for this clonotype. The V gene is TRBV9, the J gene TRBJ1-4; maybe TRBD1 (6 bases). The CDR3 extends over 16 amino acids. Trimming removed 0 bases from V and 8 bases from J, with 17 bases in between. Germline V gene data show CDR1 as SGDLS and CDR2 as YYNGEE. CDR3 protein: CASSVGGRGGQEKLFF. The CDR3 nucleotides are TGTGCCAGCAGCGTAGGGGGCAGGGGCGGTCAAGAAAAACTGTTTTTT.

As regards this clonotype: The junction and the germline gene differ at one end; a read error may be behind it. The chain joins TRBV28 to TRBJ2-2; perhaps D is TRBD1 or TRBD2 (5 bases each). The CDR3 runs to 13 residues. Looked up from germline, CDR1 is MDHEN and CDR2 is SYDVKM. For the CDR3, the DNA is TGTACCAGCAGGCCTCCGGGACCCGGGGAGCTGTTTTTT. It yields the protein CTSRPPGPGELFF.

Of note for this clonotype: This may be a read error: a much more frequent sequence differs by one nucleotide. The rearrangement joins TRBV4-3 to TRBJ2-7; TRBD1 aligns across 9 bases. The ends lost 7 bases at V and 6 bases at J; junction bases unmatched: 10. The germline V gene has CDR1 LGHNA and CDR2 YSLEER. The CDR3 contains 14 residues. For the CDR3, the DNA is TGCGCCAGCATCTGGGGGACAGGGTCACGCGAGCAGTACTTC. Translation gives CASIWGTGSREQYF.

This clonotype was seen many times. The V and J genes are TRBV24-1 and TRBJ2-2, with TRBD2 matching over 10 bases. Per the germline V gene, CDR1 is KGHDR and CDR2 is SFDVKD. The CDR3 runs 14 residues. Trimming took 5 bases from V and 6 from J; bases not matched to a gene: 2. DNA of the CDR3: TGTGCCACCAGTGGAGGACTAGCGGCCGGGGAGCTGTTTTTT. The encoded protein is CATSGGLAAGELFF.

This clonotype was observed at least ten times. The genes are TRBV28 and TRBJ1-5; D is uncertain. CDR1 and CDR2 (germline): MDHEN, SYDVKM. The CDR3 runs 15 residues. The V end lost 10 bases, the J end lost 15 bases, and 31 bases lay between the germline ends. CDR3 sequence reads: CATTLAVNTKDAGHF. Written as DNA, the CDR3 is TGTGCCACCACCCTTGCCGTCAACACCAAAGACGCGGGGCATTTT.

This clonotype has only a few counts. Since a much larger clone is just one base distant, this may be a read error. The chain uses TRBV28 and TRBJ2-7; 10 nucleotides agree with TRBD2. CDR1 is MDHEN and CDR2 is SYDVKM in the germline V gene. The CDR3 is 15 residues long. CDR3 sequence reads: CASNLSASGSYEQYF. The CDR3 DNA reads TGTGCCAGCAATTTATCCGCTAGCGGGAGTTACGAGCAGTACTTC.

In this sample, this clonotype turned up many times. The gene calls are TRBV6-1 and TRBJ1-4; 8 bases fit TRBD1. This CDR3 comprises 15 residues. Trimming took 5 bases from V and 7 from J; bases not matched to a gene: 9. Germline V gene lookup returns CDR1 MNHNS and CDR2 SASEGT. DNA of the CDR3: TGTGCCAGCAGTAGACGACAGGGGATGGGTGAAAAACTGTTTTTT. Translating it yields CASSRRQGMGEKLFF.

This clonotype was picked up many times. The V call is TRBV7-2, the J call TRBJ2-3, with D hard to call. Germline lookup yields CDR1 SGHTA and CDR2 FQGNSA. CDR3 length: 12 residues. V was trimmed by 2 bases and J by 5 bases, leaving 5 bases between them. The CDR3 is CASSLIRDTQYF. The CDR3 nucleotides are TGTGCCAGCAGCTTAATCCGAGATACGCAGTATTTT.

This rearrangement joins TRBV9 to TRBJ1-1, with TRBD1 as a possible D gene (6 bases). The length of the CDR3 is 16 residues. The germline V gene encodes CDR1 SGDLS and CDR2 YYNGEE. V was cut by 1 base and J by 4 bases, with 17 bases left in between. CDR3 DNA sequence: TGTGCCAGCAGCGTATCAAGGGGGGCGCGAGTCACTGAAGCTTTCTTT. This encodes CASSVSRGARVTEAFF.

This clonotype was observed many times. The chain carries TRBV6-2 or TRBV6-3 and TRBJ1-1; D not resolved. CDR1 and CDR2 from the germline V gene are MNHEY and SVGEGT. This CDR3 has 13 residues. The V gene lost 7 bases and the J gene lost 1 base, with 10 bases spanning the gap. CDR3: CASTPGWNTEAFF. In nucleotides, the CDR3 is TGTGCCAGCACCCCGGGCTGGAACACTGAAGCTTTCTTT.

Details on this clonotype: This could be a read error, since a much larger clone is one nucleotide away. The CDR3 loop reads CASSTTEGTGAFF. The CDR3, as DNA: TGTGCCAGCAGCACGACAGAAGGCACTGGAGCTTTCTTT. The chain carries TRBV11-3 and TRBJ1-1; D might be TRBD1 (5 bases). The CDR3 loop spans 13 amino acids. Germline V lookup: CDR1 SGHNT, CDR2 YENEEA.

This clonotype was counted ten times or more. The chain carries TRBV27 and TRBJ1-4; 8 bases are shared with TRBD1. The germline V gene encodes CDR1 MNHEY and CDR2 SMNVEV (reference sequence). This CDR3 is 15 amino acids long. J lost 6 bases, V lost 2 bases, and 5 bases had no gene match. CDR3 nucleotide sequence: TGTGCCAGCAGTTTAGGGGTCAGGGGGCATGAAAAACTGTTTTTT. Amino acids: CASSLGVRGHEKLFF.

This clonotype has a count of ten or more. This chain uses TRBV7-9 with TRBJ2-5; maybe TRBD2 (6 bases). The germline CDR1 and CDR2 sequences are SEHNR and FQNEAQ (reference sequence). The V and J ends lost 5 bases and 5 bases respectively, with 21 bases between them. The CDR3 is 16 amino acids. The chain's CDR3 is CASSPSGRMFEETQYF. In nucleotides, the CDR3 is TGTGCCAGCAGCCCTTCCGGGAGAATGTTCGAGGAGACCCAGTACTTC.

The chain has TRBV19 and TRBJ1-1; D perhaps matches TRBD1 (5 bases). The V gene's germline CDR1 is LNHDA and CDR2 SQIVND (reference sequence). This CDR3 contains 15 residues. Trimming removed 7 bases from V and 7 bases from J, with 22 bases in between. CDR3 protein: CASTNLGTPAGEAFF. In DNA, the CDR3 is TGTGCCAGTACTAACCTAGGGACCCCGGCGGGTGAAGCTTTCTTT.

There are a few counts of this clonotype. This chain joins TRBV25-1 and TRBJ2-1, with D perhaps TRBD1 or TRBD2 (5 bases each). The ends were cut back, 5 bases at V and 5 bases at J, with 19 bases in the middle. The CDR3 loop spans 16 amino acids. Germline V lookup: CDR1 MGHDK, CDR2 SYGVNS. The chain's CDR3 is CASSKLGTRGDNEQFF. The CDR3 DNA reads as TGTGCCAGCAGTAAATTAGGCACTAGAGGGGACAATGAGCAGTTCTTC.

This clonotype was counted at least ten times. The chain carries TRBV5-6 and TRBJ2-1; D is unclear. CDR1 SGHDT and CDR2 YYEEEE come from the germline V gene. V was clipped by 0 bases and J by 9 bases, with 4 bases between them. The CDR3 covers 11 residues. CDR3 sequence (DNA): TGTGCCAGCAGCTTGGTGACTGAGCAGTTCTTC. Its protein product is CASSLVTEQFF.

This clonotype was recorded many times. The CDR3 spells CASSFGGSDGYTF. The CDR3 nucleotides are TGTGCCAGCAGTTTTGGGGGTTCGGATGGCTACACCTTC. The rearrangement links TRBV12-3 or TRBV12-4 to TRBJ1-2; TRBD1 is a possible D gene (5 bases). V was shortened by 3 bases and J by 6 bases, with 11 bases between the two germline ends. CDR3 length: 13 residues.